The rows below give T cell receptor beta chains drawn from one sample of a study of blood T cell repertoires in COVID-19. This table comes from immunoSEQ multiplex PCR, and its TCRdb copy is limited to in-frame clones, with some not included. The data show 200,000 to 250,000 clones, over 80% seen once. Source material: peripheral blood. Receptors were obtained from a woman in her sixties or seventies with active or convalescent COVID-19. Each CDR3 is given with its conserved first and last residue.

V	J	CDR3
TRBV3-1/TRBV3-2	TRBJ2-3	CASSPLAGVEPDTQYF
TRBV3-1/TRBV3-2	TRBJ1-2	CASSRNPGSGQGIYGYTF
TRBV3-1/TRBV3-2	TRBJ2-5	CASRPPGLAGDYQETQYF
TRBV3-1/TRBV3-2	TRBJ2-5	CASSGGNGLAETQYF
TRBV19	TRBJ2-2	CASRSDRFGELFF
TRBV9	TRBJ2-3	CASSAIPTTSGRAEGLDTQYF
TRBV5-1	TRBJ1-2	CASSLGGGSDYGYTF
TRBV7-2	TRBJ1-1	CASSFGQGVNTEAFF
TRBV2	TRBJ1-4	CATRGRGDEKLFF
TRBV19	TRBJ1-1	CASSIQDRGGTEAFF
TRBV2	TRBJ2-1	CASSPDGGPTSNEQFF
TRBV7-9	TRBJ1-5	CASSLEYGDYSNQPQHF
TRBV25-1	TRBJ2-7	CASSGLGSYEQYF
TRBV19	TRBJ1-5	CASRLGEGQGRGQPQHF
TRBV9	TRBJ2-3	CASSPAEDTQYF
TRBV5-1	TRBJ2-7	CASSLTTGTYEQYF
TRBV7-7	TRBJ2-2	CASSLSSGAAGELFF
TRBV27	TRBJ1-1	CASSLSPRGGSEAFF
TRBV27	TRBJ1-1	CASSSYPGGGTEAFF
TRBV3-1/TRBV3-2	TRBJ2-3	CASSQVRVGGADTQYF